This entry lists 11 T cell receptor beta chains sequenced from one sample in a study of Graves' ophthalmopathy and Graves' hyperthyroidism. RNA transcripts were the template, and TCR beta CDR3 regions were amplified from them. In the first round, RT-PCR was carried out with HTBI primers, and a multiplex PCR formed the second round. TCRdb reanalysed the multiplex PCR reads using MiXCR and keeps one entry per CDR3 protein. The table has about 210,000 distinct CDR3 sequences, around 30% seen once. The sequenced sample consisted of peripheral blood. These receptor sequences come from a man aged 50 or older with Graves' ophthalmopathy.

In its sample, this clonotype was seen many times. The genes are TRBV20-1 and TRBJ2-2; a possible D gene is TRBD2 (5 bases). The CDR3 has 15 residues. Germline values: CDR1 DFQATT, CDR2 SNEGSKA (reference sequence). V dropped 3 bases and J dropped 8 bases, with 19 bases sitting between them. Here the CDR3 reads CSARLAPKEIGELFF. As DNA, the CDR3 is TGCAGTGCTAGGCTAGCTCCCAAAGAAATTGGGGAGCTGTTTTTT.

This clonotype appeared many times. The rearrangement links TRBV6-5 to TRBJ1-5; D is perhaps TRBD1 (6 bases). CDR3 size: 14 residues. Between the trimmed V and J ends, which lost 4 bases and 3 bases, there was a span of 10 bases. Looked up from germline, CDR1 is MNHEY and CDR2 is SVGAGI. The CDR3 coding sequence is TGTGCCAGCAGTTCCGGACAGCACAATCAGCCCCAGCATTTT. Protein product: CASSSGQHNQPQHF.

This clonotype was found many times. Here the CDR3 DNA reads TGTGCCAGCAGCCCCTCGGCCTATGGCTACACCTTC. Its protein product is CASSPSAYGYTF. The genes are TRBV28 and TRBJ1-2; D ambiguous. Germline lookup yields CDR1 MDHEN and CDR2 SYDVKM. V lost 6 bases to trimming and J lost 4 bases, with 9 bases between them. This CDR3 is built from 12 residues.

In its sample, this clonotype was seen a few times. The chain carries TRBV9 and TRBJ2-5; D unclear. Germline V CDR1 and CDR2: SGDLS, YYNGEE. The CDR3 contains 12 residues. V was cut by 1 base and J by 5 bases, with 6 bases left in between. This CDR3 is CASSVNEETQYF. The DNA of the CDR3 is TGTGCCAGCAGCGTAAACGAGGAGACCCAGTACTTC.

DNA for the CDR3: TGTGCCAGCAGTTACCGGGATCCTGAAGCTTTCTTT. It specifies CASSYRDPEAFF. V and J are TRBV27 and TRBJ1-1, with D uncertain. The germline V gene has CDR1 MNHEY and CDR2 SMNVEV (reference sequence). Trimming shortened V by 4 bases and J by 6 bases, and 9 bases separated the two germline ends. This CDR3 is built from 12 residues.

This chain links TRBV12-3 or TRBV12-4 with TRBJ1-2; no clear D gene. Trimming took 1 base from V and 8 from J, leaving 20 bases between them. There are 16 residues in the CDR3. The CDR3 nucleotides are TGTGCCAGCAGTTTAGGTGGCCTACCGGGATTCCTGGGCTACACCTTC. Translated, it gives CASSLGGLPGFLGYTF.

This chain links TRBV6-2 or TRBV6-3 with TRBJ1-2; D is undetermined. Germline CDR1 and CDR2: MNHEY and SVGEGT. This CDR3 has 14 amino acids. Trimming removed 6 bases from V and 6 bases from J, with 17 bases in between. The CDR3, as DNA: TGTGCCAGCAGCAACGCGGGCAGCCGAAATGGCTACACCTTC. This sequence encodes CASSNAGSRNGYTF.

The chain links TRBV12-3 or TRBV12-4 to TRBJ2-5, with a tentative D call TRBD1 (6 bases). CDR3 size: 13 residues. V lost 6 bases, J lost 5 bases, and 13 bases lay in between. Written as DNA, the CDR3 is TGTGCCAGCAGGAGGGGGTCGCTGGAGACCCAGTACTTC. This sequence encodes CASRRGSLETQYF.

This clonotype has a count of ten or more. CDR3 loop: CASSVRGTQYF. In DNA, the CDR3 is TGTGCCAGCAGTGTCAGGGGGACCCAGTACTTC. V usage is TRBV25-1 and J usage is TRBJ2-5; possible D gene TRBD1, 6 bases. CDR3 size: 11 residues. The V gene's germline CDR1 is MGHDK and CDR2 SYGVNS. V was shortened by 4 bases and J by 7 bases, with 7 bases between the two germline ends.

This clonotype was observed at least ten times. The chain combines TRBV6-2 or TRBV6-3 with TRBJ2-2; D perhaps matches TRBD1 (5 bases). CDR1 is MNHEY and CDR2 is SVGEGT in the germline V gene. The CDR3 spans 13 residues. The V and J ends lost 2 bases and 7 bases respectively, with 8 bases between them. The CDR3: CASSYQGVGELFF. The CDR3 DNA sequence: TGTGCCAGCAGTTACCAGGGCGTCGGGGAGCTGTTTTTT.

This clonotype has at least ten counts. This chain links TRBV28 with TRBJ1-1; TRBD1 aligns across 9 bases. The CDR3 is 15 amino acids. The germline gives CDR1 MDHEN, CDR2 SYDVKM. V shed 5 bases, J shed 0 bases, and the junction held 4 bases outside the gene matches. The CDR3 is CASSIGQGMNTEAFF. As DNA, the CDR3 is TGTGCCAGCAGTATAGGACAGGGGATGAACACTGAAGCTTTCTTT. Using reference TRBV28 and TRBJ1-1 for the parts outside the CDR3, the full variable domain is DVKVTQSSRYLVKRTGEKVFLECVQDMDHENMFWYRQDPGLGLRLIYFSYDVKMKEKGDIPEGYSVSREKKERFSLILESASTNQTSMYLCASSIGQGMNTEAFFGQGTRLTVV.